This T cell receptor (beta chain) was sequenced in a study of tumor-infiltrating lymphocytes in primary liver carcinoma. As for this clonotype: Antigen unknown. The germline gene is not matched at one end of the junction; a read error may be the cause.

DNA and RNA were both co-extracted from 20-30 mg of bulk tissue that had not been sorted. At sampling, these chronic HBV carriers had received no treatment. Each tumor specimen held more than 85% viable tumor cells. Whole-study findings and limits: All five tumor regions shared only about 7-24% of top clones. Tumors had a top-250-clone fraction that was significantly higher than blood (p = 0.039).

Germline V gene sequence: CDR1 MNHNY, CDR2 SVGAGI (reference sequence). The CDR3 sequence is 16 residues long. Starting material of around 460 ng total RNA yielded TCR beta cDNA via a constant-region primer. What produced the TCR beta libraries was three nested multiplex PCR rounds using slightly modified ARM-PCR. TRBV1-TRBV30 forward primers and a C-beta reverse primer were used in the first two PCR rounds, which each ran for about 9 cycles. Each CDR3 protein is one row after TCRdb ran MiXCR on the multiplex PCR reads. The sample lists roughly 190,000 distinct CDR3 sequences, about 85% occurring once.

J is TRBJ2-3 and V is TRBV6-6, with 10 bases that match TRBD2. The source of this sequence is a man aged 35-49 years with primary liver carcinoma and hepatitis B virus infection. Material: tumor tissue from primary liver carcinoma. This chain's CDR3 is CATRVAGGPRTDTQYF. CDR3 DNA: TGTGCCACCAGAGTAGCGGGAGGTCCCCGCACAGATACGCAATATTTT.